This record covers a single T cell receptor (beta chain). Assay used: immunoSEQ multiplex PCR; TCRdb lists only in-frame clones, some missing. The sample shows some 100,000 clones, 88% of them seen only once. This sample stems from a study of T cell responses to AZD1222 COVID-19 vaccine. This CDR3 has 13 amino acids. V lost 4 bases, J lost 8 bases, and 14 bases lay in between. Per the germline V gene, CDR1 is SGHDN and CDR2 is FVKESK. This receptor was taken from an adult who received the AZD1222 COVID-19 vaccine. This chain connects TRBV14 to TRBJ1-2, with D tentatively TRBD1 (5 bases). Sequenced material: peripheral blood, taken 28 days after the second AZD1222 dose. Written as DNA, the CDR3 is TGTGCCAGCAGCCCTAGGGGCCTCTGGGGCTACACCTTC. Translating gives CASSPRGLWGYTF.